Detailed here is one T cell receptor beta chain. These data belong to a study of blood T cells in healthy people across ages. Germline V gene lookup returns CDR1 SGHNT and CDR2 YENEEA. This CDR3 has 13 residues. Trimming shortened V by 4 bases and J by 0 bases, and 5 bases separated the two germline ends. Using a J-beta primer mix together with a sample-barcoded 5' primer, a second PCR was run for 7 to 11 cycles. TCRdb analysed the 5' RACE reads with MiXCR anew, one entry per CDR3 protein. The sample contains roughly 720,000 distinct CDR3 sequences, approximately 53% of which appear only once. The sequenced sample was blood. The chain joins TRBV11-3 to TRBJ2-3; D unclear. The receptor was isolated from an elderly man in good health. The CDR3 region is CASSSTSTDTQYF. Here the CDR3 DNA reads TGTGCCAGCAGCTCGACTAGCACAGATACGCAGTATTTT.